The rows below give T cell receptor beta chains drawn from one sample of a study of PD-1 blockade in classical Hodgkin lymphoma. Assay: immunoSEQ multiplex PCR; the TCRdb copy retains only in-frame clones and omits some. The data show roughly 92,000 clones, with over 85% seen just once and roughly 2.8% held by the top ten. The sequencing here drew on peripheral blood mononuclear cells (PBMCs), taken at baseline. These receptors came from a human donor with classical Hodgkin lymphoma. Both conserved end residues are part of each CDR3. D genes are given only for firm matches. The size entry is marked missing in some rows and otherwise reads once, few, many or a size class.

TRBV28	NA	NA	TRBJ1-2	CASSLLGGWDGYTF	TGTGCCAGCAGTTTACTGGGGGGGTGGGACGGCTACACCTTC
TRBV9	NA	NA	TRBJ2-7	CASSVRFESYEQYF	TGTGCCAGCAGCGTAAGGTTTGAATCCTACGAGCAGTACTTC
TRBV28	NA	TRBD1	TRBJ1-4	CASSQGQGADEKLFF	TGTGCCAGCAGTCAAGGACAGGGGGCTGATGAAAAACTGTTTTTT
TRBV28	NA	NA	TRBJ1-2	CASWGGRLARGYTF	TGTGCCAGCTGGGGCGGGCGTCTGGCGAGGGGCTACACCTTC
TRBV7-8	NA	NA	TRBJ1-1	CASSQDRNTEAFF	TGTGCCAGCAGCCAAGACAGGAACACTGAAGCTTTCTTT
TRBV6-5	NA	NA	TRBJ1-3	CASSYFQDSGNTIYF	TGTGCCAGCAGTTACTTTCAGGACTCTGGAAACACCATATATTTT
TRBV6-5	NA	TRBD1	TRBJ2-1	CASSLTGTGFRHEQFF	TGTGCCAGCAGTTTAACCGGGACAGGGTTTAGGCATGAGCAGTTCTTC
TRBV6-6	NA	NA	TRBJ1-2	CASRWTAYGYTF	TGTGCCAGCAGGTGGACAGCCTATGGCTACACCTTC
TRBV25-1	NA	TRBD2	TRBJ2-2	CASSELWGGGTGELFF	TGTGCCAGCAGTGAATTGTGGGGGGGTGGCACCGGGGAGCTGTTTTTT
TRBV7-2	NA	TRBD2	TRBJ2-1	CASSQSRGSNEQFF	TGTGCCAGCAGCCAATCCCGCGGGAGCAATGAGCAGTTCTTC
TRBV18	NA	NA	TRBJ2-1	CASSPPRATRGRSSYNEQFF	TGTGCCAGCTCACCACCGAGGGCAACAAGGGGGAGGAGTTCCTACAATGAGCAGTTCTTC
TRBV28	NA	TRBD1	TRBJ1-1	CASILRGVNTEAFF	TGTGCCAGCATTCTCAGGGGGGTGAACACTGAAGCTTTCTTT
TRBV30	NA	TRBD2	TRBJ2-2	CAWSHLAGNTGELFF	TGTGCCTGGAGTCACCTAGCGGGAAACACCGGGGAGCTGTTTTTT
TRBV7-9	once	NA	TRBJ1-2	CASRDGDGGNYGYTF	TGTGCCAGCAGGGACGGAGACGGAGGTAACTATGGCTACACCTTC
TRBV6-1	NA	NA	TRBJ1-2	CASSDPGTGYGYTF	TGTGCCAGCAGTGACCCAGGGACGGGCTATGGCTACACCTTC
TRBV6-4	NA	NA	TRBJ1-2	CASRTNRETVGYTF	TGTGCCAGCAGAACAAACAGGGAAACCGTCGGCTACACCTTC
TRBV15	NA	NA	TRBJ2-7	CATSRDGGTEQYF	TGTGCCACCAGCAGAGATGGGGGGACCGAGCAGTACTTC
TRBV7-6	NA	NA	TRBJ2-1	CASSLTVEQFF	TGTGCCAGCAGCCTTACGGTCGAGCAGTTCTTC
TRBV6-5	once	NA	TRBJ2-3	CASSYGAAPTTDTQYF	TGTGCCAGCAGTTACGGCGCGGCCCCCACCACAGATACGCAGTATTTT
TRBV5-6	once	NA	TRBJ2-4	CASSLQPRRSDIQYF	TGTGCCAGCAGCTTGCAACCTCGAAGGAGTGACATTCAGTACTTC
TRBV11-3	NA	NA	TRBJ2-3	CASSLGVAGVDTQYF	TGTGCCAGCAGCTTAGGAGTGGCTGGGGTGGATACGCAGTATTTT
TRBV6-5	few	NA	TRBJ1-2	CASSPGTGGYTF	TGTGCCAGCAGTCCGGGCACAGGTGGCTACACCTTC
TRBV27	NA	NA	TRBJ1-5	CASEQGPGSRLGQPQHF	TGTGCCAGCGAACAGGGCCCAGGGTCCCGTTTAGGCCAGCCCCAGCATTTT
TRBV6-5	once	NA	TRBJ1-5	CASKQSTYSNQPQHF	TGTGCCAGCAAACAGTCCACCTATAGCAATCAGCCCCAGCATTTT
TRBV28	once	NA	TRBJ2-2	CASSLSDTGELFF	TGTGCCAGCAGTTTGAGTGACACCGGGGAGCTGTTTTTT
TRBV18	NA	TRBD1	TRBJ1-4	CASSSIPGQGSPGEKLFF	TGTGCCAGCTCATCTATTCCGGGACAGGGGTCCCCCGGTGAAAAACTGTTTTTT
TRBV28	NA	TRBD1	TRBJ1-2	CASSTGGYGYTF	TGTGCCAGCTCCACAGGGGGCTATGGCTACACCTTC
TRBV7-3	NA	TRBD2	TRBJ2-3	CASSLGLARTTDTQYF	TGTGCCAGCAGCTTAGGACTAGCAAGGACGACAGATACGCAGTATTTT
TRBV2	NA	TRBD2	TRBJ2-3	CASSKTWTSGDTQYF	TGTGCCAGCAGTAAGACCTGGACTAGCGGAGATACGCAGTATTTT
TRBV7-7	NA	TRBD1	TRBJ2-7	CASSLRTGAEQYF	TGTGCCAGCAGCCTACGGACAGGAGCTGAGCAGTACTTC
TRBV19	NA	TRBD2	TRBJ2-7	CASSSGGYEQYF	TGTGCCAGTAGTAGCGGGGGCTACGAGCAGTACTTC
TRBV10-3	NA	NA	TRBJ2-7	CAINSREGAGSYEQYF	TGTGCCATCAATTCCAGGGAGGGGGCTGGCTCCTACGAGCAGTACTTC
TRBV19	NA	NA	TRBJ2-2	CASSNRGRGTGELFF	TGTGCCAGTAGTAACCGGGGGCGGGGTACCGGGGAGCTGTTTTTT
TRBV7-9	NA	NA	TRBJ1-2	CASSYRDSPKNNYGYTF	TGTGCCAGCAGCTACCGGGACTCTCCTAAGAATAACTATGGCTACACCTTC
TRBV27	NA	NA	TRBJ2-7	CASRRTGTQRRGYEQYF	TGTGCCAGCAGGAGAACCGGGACGCAACGAAGAGGATACGAGCAGTACTTC
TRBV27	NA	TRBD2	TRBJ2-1	CASSLHGTSGPQSSYNEQFF	TGTGCCAGCAGTTTACACGGGACTAGCGGGCCCCAGAGCTCCTACAATGAGCAGTTCTTC
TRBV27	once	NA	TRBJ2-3	CASSLLGGTDTQYF	TGTGCCAGCAGTTTACTGGGGGGCACAGATACGCAGTATTTT
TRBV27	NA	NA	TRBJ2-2	CASRREYTGELFF	TGTGCCAGCAGGAGAGAATACACCGGGGAGCTGTTTTTT
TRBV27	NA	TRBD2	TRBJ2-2	CASRRGGRGANTGELFF	TGTGCCAGCAGGCGGGGGGGGCGAGGCGCGAACACCGGGGAGCTGTTTTTT
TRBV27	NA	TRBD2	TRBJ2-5	CASSLRGVLQETQYF	TGTGCCAGCAGTTTACGGGGGGTCCTTCAAGAGACCCAGTACTTC
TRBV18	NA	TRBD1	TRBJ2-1	CASSLYGQGASVSSYNEQFF	TGTGCCAGCTCACTCTATGGACAGGGGGCTAGCGTGAGCTCCTACAATGAGCAGTTCTTC
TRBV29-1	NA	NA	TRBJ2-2	CSAGYTGELFF	TGCAGCGCAGGGTACACCGGGGAGCTGTTTTTT
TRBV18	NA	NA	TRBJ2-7	CASSPLKGGINFPYEQYF	TGTGCCAGCTCACCACTAAAGGGAGGAATCAACTTTCCCTACGAGCAGTACTTC
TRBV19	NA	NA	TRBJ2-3	CASSSSSPSTDTQYF	TGTGCCAGTAGCTCCTCAAGTCCGAGCACAGATACGCAGTATTTT
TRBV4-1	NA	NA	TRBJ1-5	CASSRGPDQPQHF	TGCGCCAGCAGCAGGGGTCCGGATCAGCCCCAGCATTTT
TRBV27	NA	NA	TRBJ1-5	CASSFGVPNQPQHF	TGTGCCAGCAGTTTCGGGGTTCCCAATCAGCCCCAGCATTTT
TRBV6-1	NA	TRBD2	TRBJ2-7	CASSGLAGVMSYEQYF	TGTGCCAGCAGTGGACTAGCGGGAGTAATGTCCTACGAGCAGTACTTC
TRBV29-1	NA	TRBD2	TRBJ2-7	CSVNQLAGHEQYF	TGCAGCGTGAATCAACTAGCGGGACACGAGCAGTACTTC
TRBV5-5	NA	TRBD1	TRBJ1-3	CASSLDLAGQGARNTIYF	TGTGCCAGCAGCTTGGATCTTGCGGGACAGGGGGCGAGAAACACCATATATTTT
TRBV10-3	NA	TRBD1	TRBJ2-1	CAFSRDRGILEQFF	TGTGCCTTCTCCCGGGACAGGGGTATTTTGGAGCAGTTCTTC
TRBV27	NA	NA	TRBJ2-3	CASSFVGGTDTQYF	TGTGCCAGCAGTTTTGTGGGTGGTACAGATACGCAGTATTTT
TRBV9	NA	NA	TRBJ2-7	CASSVGGTLSYEQYF	TGTGCCAGCAGCGTAGGAGGGACCCTCTCCTACGAGCAGTACTTC
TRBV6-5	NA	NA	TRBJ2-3	CASSLKIRDTQYF	TGTGCCAGCAGTCTTAAGATTAGAGATACGCAGTATTTT
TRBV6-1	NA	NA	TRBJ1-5	CASSEAPRVNQPQHF	TGTGCCAGCAGTGAAGCGCCGCGGGTGAATCAGCCCCAGCATTTT
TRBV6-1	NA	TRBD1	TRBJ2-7	CASIWTGGSEQYF	TGTGCCAGCATCTGGACAGGGGGTAGCGAGCAGTACTTC